Listed here are 5 T cell receptor beta chains from one sample, sequenced in a study of blood T cell repertoires in COVID-19. Profiled with immunoSEQ multiplex PCR; TCRdb holds only in-frame clones, not every one. The repertoire consists of about 150,000 clones, with around 85% occurring once and the leading ten covering 3% to 4%. Input material: peripheral blood. These receptors came from a woman aged 70-85 years with acute or convalescent COVID-19.

The chain is built from TRBV7-2 and TRBJ2-7, with 9 positions matching TRBD1. The germline V gene encodes CDR1 SGHTA and CDR2 FQGNSA. With 2 bases clipped from V and 5 bases from J, the junction kept 10 bases outside the gene matches. The CDR3 has 16 amino acids. CDR3 loop: CASSLRTGTGSHEQYF. The CDR3 DNA reads TGTGCCAGCAGCTTAAGGACAGGGACAGGGTCTCACGAGCAGTACTTC.

This clone showed up just once. The chain links TRBV7-6 to TRBJ2-1; tentatively, D is TRBD1 (6 bases). V shed 7 bases and J shed 9 bases, with 13 bases lying between them. The CDR3 has 12 amino acids. In germline, CDR1 is SGHVS, CDR2 FNYEAQ. The CDR3, as DNA: TGTGCCAGCAACGAAAGAGGGGGTGAGCAGTTCTTC. Encoded protein: CASNERGGEQFF.

Here the CDR3 DNA reads TGTGCCAGCAAGGTCGGGACAGGGGTCTACGAGCAGTACTTC. Translated, it gives CASKVGTGVYEQYF. This chain joins TRBV6-5 and TRBJ2-7; TRBD1 matches at 10 bases. The V segment lost 7 bases and the J segment 3 bases; nucleotides outside the gene matches: 6. The germline V gene has CDR1 MNHEY and CDR2 SVGAGI. This CDR3 spans 14 amino acids.

The V and J genes are TRBV5-1 and TRBJ1-6, with a possible D match to TRBD1 (5 bases). Trimming took 0 bases from V and 0 from J, leaving 10 bases between them. CDR1 and CDR2 (germline): SGHRS, YFSETQ. This CDR3 has 17 residues. The CDR3 sequence is CASSLEGASSYNSPLHF. DNA of the CDR3: TGCGCCAGCAGCTTGGAAGGGGCCAGCTCCTATAATTCACCCCTCCACTTT.

The chain employs TRBV30 and TRBJ2-7; D might be TRBD2 (6 bases). Germline V lookup: CDR1 GTSNPN, CDR2 SVGIG (reference sequence). This CDR3 is built from 15 residues. V lost 0 bases and J lost 4, with 16 bases in between. This CDR3 is CAWSVSGGQSYEQYF. The CDR3 nucleotides read TGTGCCTGGAGTGTTTCCGGGGGTCAGTCTTACGAGCAGTACTTC.